This TCR beta chain emerged from a study of blood T cell repertoires in COVID-19. V lost 3 bases and J 12 bases, leaving 15 bases between the germline ends. Germline V gene data show CDR1 as SGHVS and CDR2 as FQNEAQ. The CDR3 has 13 amino acids. Only in-frame clones appear in the TCRdb table, and some are missing; sequencing was by immunoSEQ multiplex PCR. The sample shows hundreds of thousands of clones, 85% of them seen only once. This chain links TRBV7-8 with TRBJ2-4, with a tentative D call TRBD2 (5 bases). The clonotype was recovered from a woman aged 45 to 65 with active or convalescent COVID-19. The sequencing input was peripheral blood. The CDR3 is CASSFDYGLGQYF. CDR3 in DNA: TGTGCCAGCAGCTTCGACTACGGCTTGGGTCAGTACTTC.